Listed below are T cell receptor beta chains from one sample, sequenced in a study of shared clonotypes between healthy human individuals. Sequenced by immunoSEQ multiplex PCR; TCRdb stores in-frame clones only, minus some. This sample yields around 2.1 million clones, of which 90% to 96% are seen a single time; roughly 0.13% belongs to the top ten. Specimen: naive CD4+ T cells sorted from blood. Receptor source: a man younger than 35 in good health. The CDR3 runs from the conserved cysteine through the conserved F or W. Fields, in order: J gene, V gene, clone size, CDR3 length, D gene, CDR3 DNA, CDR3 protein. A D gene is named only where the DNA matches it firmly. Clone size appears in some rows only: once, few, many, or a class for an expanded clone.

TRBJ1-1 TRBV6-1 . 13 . TGTGCCAGCAGTGAAGCTTGGCTAAGCGGGGCTTTCTTT CASSEAWLSGAFF
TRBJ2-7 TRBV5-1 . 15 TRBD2 TGCGCCAGCAGCTTGGGCGGGAGCAACTCCTACGAGCAGTACTTC CASSLGGSNSYEQYF
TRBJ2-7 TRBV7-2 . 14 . TGTGCCAGCAGCTTAGGACAGAGCTCCTACGAGCAGTACTTC CASSLGQSSYEQYF
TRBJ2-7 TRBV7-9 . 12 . TGTGCCAGCAGCCTCAGGGGTTACGAGCAGTACTTC CASSLRGYEQYF
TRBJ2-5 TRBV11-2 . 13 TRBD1 TGTGCCAGCAGCCCGGGACAGGGCGAGACCCAGTACTTC CASSPGQGETQYF
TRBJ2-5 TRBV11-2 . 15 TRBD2 TGTGCCAGCAGTAGCAGAGTGAATAGCGGGGAGACCCAGTACTTC CASSSRVNSGETQYF
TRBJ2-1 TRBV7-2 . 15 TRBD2 TGTGCCAGCAGCGCCGAACTAGCGGGAGGCAATGAGCAGTTCTTC CASSAELAGGNEQFF
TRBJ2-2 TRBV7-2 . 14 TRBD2 TGTGCCAGCAGCTGGACTAGCGGAACCGGGGAGCTGTTTTTT CASSWTSGTGELFF
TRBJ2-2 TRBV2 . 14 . TGTGCCAGCAGTTGGACAGCGAACACCGGGGAGCTGTTTTTT CASSWTANTGELFF
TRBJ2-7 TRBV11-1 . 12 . TGTGCCAGCAGCTTACAAGTAGGGGAGCAGTACTTC CASSLQVGEQYF
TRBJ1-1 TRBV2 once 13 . TGTGCCAGCACCGGCGGGTTGGACACTGAAGCTTTCTTT CASTGGLDTEAFF
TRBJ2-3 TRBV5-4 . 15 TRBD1 TGTGCCAGCAGCTTGCAACAGGGGGGCACAGATACGCAGTATTTT CASSLQQGGTDTQYF
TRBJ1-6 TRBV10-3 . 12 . TGTGCCATCAGTGATGGGTATTCACCCCTCCACTTT CAISDGYSPLHF
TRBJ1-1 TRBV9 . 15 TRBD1 TGTGCCAGCAGCGTAGGACAGGGGACGAACACTGAAGCTTTCTTT CASSVGQGTNTEAFF
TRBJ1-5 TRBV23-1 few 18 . TGCGCCAGCAGTCAATTCCTCAACCCAGGGGCGGGGCAACAGCCCCAGCATTTT CASSQFLNPGAGQQPQHF
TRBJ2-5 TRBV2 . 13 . TGTGCCAGCAGCAACGGACAGCGGGAGACCCAGTACTTC CASSNGQRETQYF
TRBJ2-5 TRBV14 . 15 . TGTGCCAGCAGCCAAGATCCCGGACTACAAGAGACCCAGTACTTC CASSQDPGLQETQYF
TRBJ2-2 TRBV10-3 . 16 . TGTGCCATCAGTGAGTCTACAGGGCGCCTTACCGGGGAGCTGTTTTTT CAISESTGRLTGELFF
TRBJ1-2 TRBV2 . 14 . TGTGCCAGCAGTGAAAGGGATTCTAACTATGGCTACACCTTC CASSERDSNYGYTF
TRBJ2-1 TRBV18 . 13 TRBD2 TGTGCCAGCGTCCTAGCGGAGGACAATGAGCAGTTCTTC CASVLAEDNEQFF
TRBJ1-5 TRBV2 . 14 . TGTGCCAGCGGAACCGTAGGGGGTATCCAGCCCCAGCATTTT CASGTVGGIQPQHF
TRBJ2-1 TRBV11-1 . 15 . TGTGCCAGCAGCGCCGGGACGGGGTCCGGAGCTGAGCAGTTCTTC CASSAGTGSGAEQFF
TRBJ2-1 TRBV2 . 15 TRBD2 TGTGCCAGCAGTGAAGGCGGGGGGACGGTCAATGAGCAGTTCTTC CASSEGGGTVNEQFF
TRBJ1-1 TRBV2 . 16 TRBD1 TGTGCCAGCAGCTCAGGGGGTTGGGTAGTTAACACTGAAGCTTTCTTT CASSSGGWVVNTEAFF
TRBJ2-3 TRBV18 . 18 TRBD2 TGTGCCAGCTCCCCACGGACTAGCGGGAGTGGGGGCACAGATACGCAGTATTTT CASSPRTSGSGGTDTQYF
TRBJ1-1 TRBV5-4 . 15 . TGTGCCAGCAGCTTGCTGGGGAGGAGGGGCACTGAAGCTTTCTTT CASSLLGRRGTEAFF
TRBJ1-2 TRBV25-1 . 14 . TGTGCCAGCAAAGGCCCCTGGCTGGACTATGGCTACACCTTC CASKGPWLDYGYTF
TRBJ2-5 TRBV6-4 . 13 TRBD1 TGTGCCAGCAGCCGGACAGGGGAAGAGACCCAGTACTTC CASSRTGEETQYF
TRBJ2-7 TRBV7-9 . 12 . TGTGCCAGCAGCCCGAAAGGCTACGAGCAGTACTTC CASSPKGYEQYF
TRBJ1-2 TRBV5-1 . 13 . TGCGCCAGCAGCTTAACTGCTGCCTATGGCTACACCTTC CASSLTAAYGYTF
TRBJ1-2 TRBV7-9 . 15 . TGTGCCAGCAGCTTAGAGATCGCAGGGAATGGCGGCTACACCTTC CASSLEIAGNGGYTF
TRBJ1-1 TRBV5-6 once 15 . TGTGCCAGCAGCTTACCAGGCGCTATGAACACTGAAGCTTTCTTT CASSLPGAMNTEAFF
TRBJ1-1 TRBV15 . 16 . TGTGCCACCAGCAGAGCCGGCACTTGGATGAACACTGAAGCTTTCTTT CATSRAGTWMNTEAFF
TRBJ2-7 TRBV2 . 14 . TGTGCCAGCAGTGAAGAGACCTCTTCCTACGAGCAGTACTTC CASSEETSSYEQYF
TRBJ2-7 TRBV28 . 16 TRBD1 TGTGCCAGCAGTCCCGCCCGGGACAGGAAGCCCTACGAGCAGTACTTC CASSPARDRKPYEQYF
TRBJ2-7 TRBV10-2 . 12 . TGCGCCAGCAGTGAGAGGGTCAACGAGCAGTACTTC CASSERVNEQYF
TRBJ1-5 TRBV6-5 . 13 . TGTGCCAGCAGTTACATGCAAAATCAGCCCCAGCATTTT CASSYMQNQPQHF
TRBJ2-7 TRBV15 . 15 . TGTGCCACCAGTTCCTCCCCGGGCGTTGCCTACGAGCAGTACTTC CATSSSPGVAYEQYF
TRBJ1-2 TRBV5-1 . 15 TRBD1 TGCGCCAGCAGCTTGCCGGACAGGACGAACTATGGCTACACCTTC CASSLPDRTNYGYTF
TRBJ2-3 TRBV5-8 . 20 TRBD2 TGTGCCAGCAGCTTACTGGCCCCGGGACTAGCGGGGGGCTCCCCGGATACGCAGTATTTT CASSLLAPGLAGGSPDTQYF
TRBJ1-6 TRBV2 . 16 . TGTGCCAGCAGTACGGAGTCAGTATCCTATAATTCACCCCTCCACTTT CASSTESVSYNSPLHF
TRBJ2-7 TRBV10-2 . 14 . TGCGCCAGCAATAGGGGGGGAGCGTCCTACGAGCAGTACTTC CASNRGGASYEQYF
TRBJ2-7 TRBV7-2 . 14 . TGTGCCAGCAGCCTTCGTAGCGGACCCTACGAGCAGTACTTC CASSLRSGPYEQYF
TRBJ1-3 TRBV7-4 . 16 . TGTGCCAGCAGCCACACTCGACAGTACTCTGGAAACACCATATATTTT CASSHTRQYSGNTIYF
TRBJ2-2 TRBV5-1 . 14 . TGCGCCAGCAGCCCAAAGGCGATCACCGGGGAGCTGTTTTTT CASSPKAITGELFF
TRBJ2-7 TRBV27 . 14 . TGTGCCAGCAGTCTCTCCCGGCCTAGCTACGAGCAGTACTTC CASSLSRPSYEQYF
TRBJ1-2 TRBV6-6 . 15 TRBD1 TGTGCCAGCAGTTACCAGACAGGGGGCCGGGGAGGCTACACCTTC CASSYQTGGRGGYTF
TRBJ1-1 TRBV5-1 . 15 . TGCGCCAGCACCCTAACAACAGAGATGAACACTGAAGCTTTCTTT CASTLTTEMNTEAFF
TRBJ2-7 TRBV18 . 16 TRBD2 TGTGCCAGCTCACCAGCCGGGACTAGCGGAGTCTACGAGCAGTACTTC CASSPAGTSGVYEQYF
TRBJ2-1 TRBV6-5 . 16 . TGTGCCAGCAGTTACACCGGGGGAGCGGAGGGCAATGAGCAGTTCTTC CASSYTGGAEGNEQFF